This TCR beta chain emerged from a study of T cell repertoires in cytomegalovirus infection. Study as a whole: It can be stated that public TCR beta signatures indicated CMV infection as well as a matching HLA type.

Broader study findings: Public TCR beta family frequency separated CMV-and-HLA carriers, including in an independent cohort. CMV-specific TCR beta clonotypes restricted by HLA-C were the ones dominating the ex vivo response.

One entry per CDR3 protein, called by TCRdb with MiXCR from the reads. Counted here are about 100,000 distinct CDR3 sequences, less than 25% occurring once; the ten biggest clones make up about 39%. Concerning this clonotype itself: Its antigen remains unidentified.

Trimming stripped 1 base from V and 2 bases from J, with 9 bases between. The germline V gene has CDR1 LGHNA and CDR2 YSLEER. This CDR3 contains 15 residues. Input material: CD8+ T cells from PBMCs. This clonotype was obtained from a human donor in good health (CMV status not recorded). Some clones in this sample may be carry-over from other donors' samples. This sequence joins TRBV4-3 and TRBJ2-1, with D unresolved. CDR3 nucleotides: TGCGCCAGCAGCCAAGTGGCGCCGACCTACAATGAGCAGTTCTTC. Amino acid sequence: CASSQVAPTYNEQFF.